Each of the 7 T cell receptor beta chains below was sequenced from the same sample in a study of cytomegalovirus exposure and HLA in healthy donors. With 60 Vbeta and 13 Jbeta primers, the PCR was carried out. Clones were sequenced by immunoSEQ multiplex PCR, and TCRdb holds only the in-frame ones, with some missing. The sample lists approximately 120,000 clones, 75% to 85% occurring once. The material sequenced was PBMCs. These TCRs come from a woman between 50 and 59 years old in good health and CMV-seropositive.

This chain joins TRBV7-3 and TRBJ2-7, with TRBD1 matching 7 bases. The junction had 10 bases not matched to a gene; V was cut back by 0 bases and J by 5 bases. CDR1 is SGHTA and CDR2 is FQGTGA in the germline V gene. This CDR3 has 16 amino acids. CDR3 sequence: CASSLTGPGGFHEQYF. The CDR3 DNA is TGTGCCAGCAGCTTAACGGGGCCAGGGGGATTCCACGAGCAGTACTTC.

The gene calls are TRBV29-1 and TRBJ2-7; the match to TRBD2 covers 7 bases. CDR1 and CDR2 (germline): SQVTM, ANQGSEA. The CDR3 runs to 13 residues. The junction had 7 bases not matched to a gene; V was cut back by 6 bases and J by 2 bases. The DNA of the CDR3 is TGCAGCGTCCGCCCGGGGGGAGCCTACGAGCAGTACTTC. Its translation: CSVRPGGAYEQYF.

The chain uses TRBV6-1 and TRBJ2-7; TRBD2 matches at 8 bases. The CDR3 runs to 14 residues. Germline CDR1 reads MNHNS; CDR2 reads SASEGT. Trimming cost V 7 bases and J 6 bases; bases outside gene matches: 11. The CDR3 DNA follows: TGTGCCAGCATGGGGGACCAGCGGGGGCTCGAGCAGTACTTC. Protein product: CASMGDQRGLEQYF.

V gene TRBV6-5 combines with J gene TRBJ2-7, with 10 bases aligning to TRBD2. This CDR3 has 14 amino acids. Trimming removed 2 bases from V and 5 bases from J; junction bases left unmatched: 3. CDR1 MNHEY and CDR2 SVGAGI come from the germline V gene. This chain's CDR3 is CASSYASGRDEQYF. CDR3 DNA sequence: TGTGCCAGCAGTTACGCAAGCGGGAGGGACGAGCAGTACTTC.

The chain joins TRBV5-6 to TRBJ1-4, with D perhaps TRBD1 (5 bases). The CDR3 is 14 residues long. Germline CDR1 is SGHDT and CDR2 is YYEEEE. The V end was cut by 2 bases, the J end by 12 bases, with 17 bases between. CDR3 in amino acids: CASSLSTAVRELFF. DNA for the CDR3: TGTGCCAGCAGCTTAAGTACCGCAGTCAGGGAACTGTTTTTT.

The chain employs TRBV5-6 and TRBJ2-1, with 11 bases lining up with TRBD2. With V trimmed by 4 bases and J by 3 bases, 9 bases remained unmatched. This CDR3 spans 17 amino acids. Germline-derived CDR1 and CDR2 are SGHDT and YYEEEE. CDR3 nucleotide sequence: TGTGCCAGCAGCCGCGGGACTAGCGGTGTATACTACAATGAGCAGTTCTTC. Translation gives CASSRGTSGVYYNEQFF.

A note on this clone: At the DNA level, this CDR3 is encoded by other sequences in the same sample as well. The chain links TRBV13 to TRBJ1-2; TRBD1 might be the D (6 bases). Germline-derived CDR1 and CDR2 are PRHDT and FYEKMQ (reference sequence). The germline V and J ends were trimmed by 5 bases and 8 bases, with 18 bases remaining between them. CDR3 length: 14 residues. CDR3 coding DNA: TGTGCCAGCAGCCCTCCACTGGCAAGGGGGGGCTACACCTTC. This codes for CASSPPLARGGYTF.